This passage covers 26 T cell receptor beta chains from one sample sequenced in a study of T-cell memory formation after mild COVID-19 (dated by TCRdb to 2020 to 2022). Receptors were amplified or captured by 5' RACE. Data came from an Illumina NovaSeq 6000. The raw public data were reprocessed by TCRdb itself: fastp quality trimming at Q25, MiXCR clonotype calling, in-frame beta chains only. CDR3 protein sequences are deduplicated, and each keeps its most common genes and DNA. The sample contains hundreds of thousands of distinct CDR3 sequences, 25% to 30% of them found a single time. The ten largest clones capture less than 15% of the sample. Sequencing was done on a sample of PBMCs or a T cell subset sorted from them (not recorded which). The source of these receptors is an adult woman who had mild COVID-19 (a few samples of this study predate the infection). The sample titles of this study are shuffled in the database, so cell type and time point are left out; the donor was told from shared clones.

The chain recombines TRBV2 with TRBJ1-1, with 7 bases that match TRBD1. With V trimmed by 8 bases and J by 0 bases, 6 bases remained unmatched. Germline CDR1 SNHLY, CDR2 FYNNEI. This CDR3 is built from 14 residues. CDR3 coding DNA: TGTGCCAGCTGGGGCAGGGGGTTGAACACTGAAGCTTTCTTT. It encodes CASWGRGLNTEAFF. Looking up the rest from reference TRBV2 and TRBJ1-1 gives the full variable domain: EPEVTQTPSHQVTQMGQEVILRCVPISNHLYFYWYRQILGQKVEFLVSFYNNEISEKSEIFDDQFSVERPDGSNFTLKIRSTKLEDSAMYFCASWGRGLNTEAFFGQGTRLTVV.

This clonotype occurred a few times. The germline gene is not matched at one end of the junction; a read error may be the cause. The genes are TRBV29-1 and TRBJ1-1, with D perhaps TRBD1 (5 bases). The length of the CDR3 is 14 residues. Per germline, CDR1 SQVTM and CDR2 ANQGSEA. The CDR3 loop is CSVEDRGLKTEAFF. The CDR3 DNA is TGCAGCGTTGAAGATCGGGGGTTGAAGACTGAAGCTTTCTTT.

The V and J genes are TRBV5-1 and TRBJ2-2, with D tentatively TRBD1 (5 bases). Germline V CDR1 and CDR2: SGHRS, YFSETQ. CDR3 size: 18 residues. Deletions cut 4 bases from V and 3 bases from J, with 22 bases between. This CDR3 reads CASSPHPGAGRYTGELFF. The CDR3 DNA is TGCGCCAGCAGCCCCCATCCGGGTGCAGGGCGGTACACCGGGGAGCTGTTTTTT.

V and J are TRBV24-1 and TRBJ2-1; no clear D gene. CDR3 length: 11 residues. Germline CDR1 KGHDR, CDR2 SFDVKD. V lost 4 bases and J 5 bases, leaving 2 bases between the germline ends. As DNA, the CDR3 is TGTGCCACCAGTGAAAACAATGAGCAGTTCTTC. Translating it yields CATSENNEQFF.

The chain's CDR3 is CASTLIPGENSPLHF. In nucleotides, the CDR3 is TGTGCCAGCACCCTTATCCCAGGGGAAAATTCACCCCTCCACTTT. The V call is TRBV2, the J call TRBJ1-6; TRBD1 might be the D (6 bases). Germline V gives CDR1 SNHLY, CDR2 FYNNEI. Trimming cost V 7 bases and J 7 bases, with 17 bases left between them. The CDR3 is 15 residues long.

V is TRBV19 and J is TRBJ2-3; 9 bases are a match to TRBD2. The germline CDR1 and CDR2 sequences are LNHDA and SQIVND (reference sequence). The CDR3 runs 15 residues. The V segment lost 1 base and the J segment 1 base; nucleotides outside the gene matches: 0. Here the CDR3 DNA reads TGTGCCAGTAGTATAGGACTAGCGGGCACAGATACGCAGTATTTT. Translation: CASSIGLAGTDTQYF.

CDR3 in amino acids: CASSRDRGPNEQYF. Written as DNA, the CDR3 is TGTGCCAGCAGTCGAGACAGGGGGCCTAACGAGCAGTACTTC. This chain links TRBV27 with TRBJ2-7; 10 positions match TRBD1. Germline values: CDR1 MNHEY, CDR2 SMNVEV (reference sequence). V trimming: 5 bases; J trimming: 5 bases; junction bases outside the gene matches: 6. This CDR3 is built from 14 residues.

In its sample, this clonotype was seen a few times. The rearrangement joins TRBV6-4 to TRBJ2-7; 7 nucleotides agree with TRBD1. V lost 8 bases and J lost 0; bases outside the gene matches: 4. CDR3 size: 13 residues. The V gene's germline CDR1 is MRHNA and CDR2 SNTAGT. The CDR3 spells CASPRDSSYEQYF. Here the CDR3 DNA reads TGTGCCAGCCCCCGGGACAGCTCCTACGAGCAGTACTTC.

The chain has TRBV20-1 and TRBJ1-4, with no clear D. The CDR3 length is 17 residues. Germline V lookup: CDR1 DFQATT, CDR2 SNEGSKA (reference sequence). Between the trimmed V and J ends, which lost 4 bases and 0 bases, there was a span of 18 bases. This CDR3 reads CSAIPLAGYTTNEKLFF. In nucleotides, the CDR3 is TGCAGTGCTATCCCACTCGCTGGGTATACAACTAATGAAAAACTGTTTTTT.

V gene TRBV7-9 combines with J gene TRBJ1-2; 10 bases map to TRBD1. In germline, CDR1 is SEHNR, CDR2 FQNEAQ (reference sequence). After removal of 5 bases from V and 4 bases from J, the junction contained 10 bases not matched to a gene. This CDR3 has 16 amino acids. This CDR3 reads CASSQGQGISLYGYTF. CDR3 DNA: TGTGCCAGCAGCCAGGGACAGGGGATCAGTCTCTATGGCTACACCTTC.

This chain connects TRBV6-2 or TRBV6-3 to TRBJ1-2; D gene uncertain. CDR1 and CDR2 (germline): MNHEY, SVGEGT. The CDR3 consists of 14 residues. Trimming took off 4 bases at V and 4 bases at J, with 13 bases between the two ends. The CDR3 loop is CASSWDPGLYGYTF. The CDR3 DNA reads TGTGCCAGCAGTTGGGATCCAGGCCTCTATGGCTACACCTTC.

This clonotype was seen more than once but under ten times. The CDR3 DNA sequence: TGCAGTGCTAGTCAGGGATACTACAATGAGCAGTTCTTC. It codes for CSASQGYYNEQFF. The chain is built from TRBV20-1 and TRBJ2-1, with D perhaps TRBD1 (5 bases). Germline loops: CDR1 DFQATT, CDR2 SNEGSKA (reference sequence). V lost 3 bases and J 3 bases, leaving 9 bases between the germline ends. The CDR3 is 13 residues long.

Concerning this clonotype: In this CDR3 the conserved last residue, phenylalanine or tryptophan, is missing, so a read error is likely. No DNA is shown, since the ends of the CDR3 on it are uncertain; the CDR3 is the one TCRdb lists. The rearrangement uses TRBV7-3 and TRBJ1-1; TRBD1 is the table's D call, not checked against the DNA. The CDR3 region is 16 residues in length, termini included. Germline values: CDR1 SGHTA, CDR2 FQGTGA. This CDR3 is CATIKPRARNDGPIWG.

V gene TRBV6-5 combines with J gene TRBJ2-3; either TRBD1 or TRBD2 may supply D (6 bases each). The V gene's germline CDR1 is MNHEY and CDR2 SVGAGI. The CDR3 runs 16 residues. V gave up 7 bases and J gave up 4 bases, with 21 bases separating them. The CDR3 sequence: CASNHLGGVGPDTQYF. Written as DNA, the CDR3 is TGTGCCAGCAACCACCTCGGGGGCGTGGGCCCAGATACGCAGTATTTT.

This rearrangement joins TRBV4-1 to TRBJ1-2; D is undetermined. The CDR3 totals 13 residues. The germline V gene encodes CDR1 MGHRA and CDR2 YSYEKL. The ends were cut back, 1 base at V and 4 bases at J, with 7 bases in the middle. In DNA, the CDR3 is TGCGCCAGCAGCCAAGTAGGGATCTATGGCTACACCTTC. It yields the protein CASSQVGIYGYTF.

This clonotype has at least ten counts. CDR3 amino acids: CASSKRDGYGYTF. In nucleotides, the CDR3 is TGTGCCAGCAGTAAACGGGACGGCTATGGCTACACCTTC. This chain connects TRBV6-5 to TRBJ1-2; possible D gene TRBD1, 5 bases. Per germline, CDR1 MNHEY and CDR2 SVGAGI. The V and J ends lost 5 bases and 4 bases respectively, with 11 bases between them. This CDR3 spans 13 amino acids.

This clonotype was seen just once. This chain joins TRBV7-8 and TRBJ2-5, with 11 bases lining up with TRBD2. CDR1 and CDR2 (germline): SGHVS, FQNEAQ. The CDR3 has 17 residues. V dropped 6 bases and J dropped 0; count of bases not matched to a gene: 9. CDR3 nucleotides: TGTGCCAGCAGTCACGGACTAGCGGGCATGTACCAAGAGACCCAGTACTTC. This encodes CASSHGLAGMYQETQYF.

This clonotype came up a few times. The chain employs TRBV25-1 and TRBJ2-3; D perhaps matches TRBD2 (6 bases). The CDR3 has 16 amino acids. From germline, CDR1 is MGHDK and CDR2 SYGVNS. V was trimmed by 5 bases and J by 0 bases, leaving 15 bases between them. CDR3 nucleotide sequence: TGTGCCAGCAGTCCCCAGGGAGGAGCTAGCACAGATACGCAGTATTTT. As protein: CASSPQGGASTDTQYF.

This chain uses TRBV11-2 with TRBJ2-1, with no clear D. The V and J ends lost 5 bases and 3 bases respectively, with 11 bases between them. The CDR3 is 14 amino acids. CDR1 is SGHAT, CDR2 FQNNGV, per germline. The CDR3 coding sequence is TGTGCCAGCAGCCCCTCGGATGTCTACAATGAGCAGTTCTTC. This codes for CASSPSDVYNEQFF.

In its sample, this clonotype was seen a few times. The chain links TRBV29-1 to TRBJ2-3; 11 bases are a match to TRBD2. CDR1 and CDR2 from the germline V gene are SQVTM and ANQGSEA. The CDR3 contains 16 residues. The V segment lost 6 bases and the J segment 1 base; nucleotides outside the gene matches: 9. CDR3 sequence: CSVATFSGRGTDTQYF. For the CDR3, the DNA is TGCAGCGTCGCTACCTTTAGCGGGAGGGGCACAGATACGCAGTATTTT.

This clonotype was observed a handful of times. The rearrangement links TRBV5-1 to TRBJ2-7; possible D gene TRBD1, 5 bases. CDR1 is SGHRS and CDR2 is YFSETQ in the germline V gene. V was trimmed by 1 base and J by 4 bases, leaving 18 bases between them. CDR3 size: 16 residues. CDR3 coding DNA: TGCGCCAGCAGCTTGCCCCCCACCAGGGATAGGTACGAGCAGTACTTC. This encodes CASSLPPTRDRYEQYF. Full variable domain (remainder filled in from reference TRBV5-1 and TRBJ2-7): KAGVTQTPRYLIKTRGQQVTLSCSPISGHRSVSWYQQTPGQGLQFLFEYFSETQRNKGNFPGRFSGRQFSNSRSEMNVSTLELGDSALYLCASSLPPTRDRYEQYFGPGTRLTVT.

The gene calls are TRBV9 and TRBJ1-5; possible D gene TRBD1, 5 bases. The CDR3 totals 15 residues. CDR1 and CDR2 (germline): SGDLS, YYNGEE. V was pared by 0 bases and J by 7 bases, with 14 bases between. CDR3 coding DNA: TGTGCCAGCAGCGTAGGTGGGGGGGGAGGACAGCCCCAGCATTTT. It codes for CASSVGGGGGQPQHF.

This clonotype was observed a few times. The rearrangement uses TRBV6-5 and TRBJ2-1; 9 positions match TRBD2. The CDR3 length is 15 residues. Germline CDR1 reads MNHEY; CDR2 reads SVGAGI. Germline trimming cut 5 bases from V and 2 bases from J; bases unmatched to any gene: 4. This CDR3 reads CASSRVAGAYNEQFF. The CDR3 DNA reads TGTGCCAGCAGTCGAGTAGCGGGGGCCTACAATGAGCAGTTCTTC.

This clonotype was seen only a few times. V and J are TRBV3-1 and TRBJ1-1; D possibly corresponds to TRBD1 (6 bases). V gave up 1 base and J gave up 0 bases, with 15 bases separating them. The CDR3 extends over 17 amino acids. Germline V gene data show CDR1 as LGHDT and CDR2 as YNNKEL (reference sequence). The CDR3: CASSQANRVRLNTEAFF. Written as DNA, the CDR3 is TGTGCCAGCAGCCAAGCCAACAGGGTCCGGTTGAACACTGAAGCTTTCTTT.

This clonotype was observed a handful of times. The rearrangement joins TRBV7-9 to TRBJ2-5, with D maybe TRBD1 (6 bases). V was cut by 6 bases and J by 9 bases, with 17 bases left in between. The germline V gene encodes CDR1 SEHNR and CDR2 FQNEAQ (reference sequence). The length of the CDR3 is 13 residues. Here the CDR3 reads CASRGDGPGAQYF. The CDR3 DNA reads as TGTGCCAGCAGAGGGGACGGCCCAGGGGCCCAGTACTTC. Variable domain in full (rest from reference TRBV7-9 and TRBJ2-5): DTGVSQNPRHKITKRGQNVTFRCDPISEHNRLYWYRQTLGQGPEFLTYFQNEAQLEKSRLLSDRFSAERPKGSFSTLEIQRTEQGDSAMYLCASRGDGPGAQYFGPGTRLLVL.

This clonotype turned up a few times. The J gene is TRBJ2-7, the V gene TRBV29-1, with D perhaps assigned TRBD1 or TRBD2 (6 bases each). The germline CDR1 and CDR2 sequences are SQVTM and ANQGSEA. With 4 bases removed from V and 4 bases from J, the gap between germline ends came to 23 bases. This CDR3 region has 16 residues. Here the CDR3 reads CSVVEMGGAALYEQYF. The CDR3 DNA reads as TGCAGCGTTGTGGAGATGGGGGGCGCCGCGCTTTACGAGCAGTACTTC.